This T cell receptor (beta chain) was identified in a study of T cell responses to AZD1222 COVID-19 vaccine. Findings and limits, study-wide: At study baseline, merely several AZD1222 recipients were seropositive. CD4 TCRs covered the whole spike, strongest at regions 160-218 and 743-854. Most donors were white British, females outnumbered males, and clonal diversity was possibly underestimated.

Measured with immunoSEQ multiplex PCR; TCRdb has only the in-frame clones, and not every one. The sample records some 170,000 clones, approximately 93% being singletons. Note on this clone: Its antigen remains unknown.

Trimming cost V 3 bases and J 2 bases, with 1 base left between them. The germline V gene has CDR1 SNHLY and CDR2 FYNNEI. This CDR3 contains 11 residues. Source: peripheral blood, taken on day 0 of AZD1222 vaccination. The genes are TRBV2 and TRBJ1-2; D uncertain. This TCR was recovered from an adult in good health. CDR3 amino acids: CASSENYGYTF. DNA of the CDR3: TGTGCCAGCAGTGAGAACTATGGCTACACCTTC.